The T cell receptor beta chain under discussion was sequenced for a study of T cells in localized non-small cell lung cancer. About this clone itself: Antigen specificity is unknown.

The table came from immunoSEQ multiplex PCR; TCRdb's copy has only in-frame clones and leaves some out. Of tens of thousands of clones listed, roughly 80% are singletons. Trimming took 5 bases from V and 3 from J; bases not matched to a gene: 3. The CDR3 loop spans 14 amino acids. In germline, CDR1 is GTSNPN, CDR2 SVGIG (reference sequence). The study, taken as a whole, reports: Density of T cells in blood, when higher, went with longer overall survival. T cell clonality was highest in uninvolved adjacent lung, above tumor. Adjacent lung exhibited a median of approximately 59 among the 100 most abundant tumor clones.

The V call is TRBV30, the J call TRBJ2-2; TRBD1 aligns across 10 bases. The sample in question was PBMCs, obtained before any cancer treatment. This TCR was recovered from a man between 40 and 70 years old with stage II lung adenocarcinoma. The CDR3 DNA reads as TGTGCCTGGGCGGACAGGGGGTACACCGGGGAGCTGTTTTTT. This sequence encodes CAWADRGYTGELFF.